The text below deals with one T cell receptor (beta chain). This specimen comes from a study of control samples from healthy donors and cancer patients. V lost 5 bases to trimming and J lost 6 bases; unmatched junction nucleotides: 9. The germline V gene encodes CDR1 SGHTA and CDR2 FQGNSA. The CDR3 runs 15 residues. Produced via immunoSEQ multiplex PCR; TCRdb's table is partial and in-frame only. The data contain approximately 69,000 clones, roughly 87% of them seen just once; the ten biggest clones take up around 5.5%. The receptor's source is a man in his 60s with colorectal cancer. This rearrangement joins TRBV7-2 to TRBJ2-2; 7 bases are a match to TRBD1. Sample: PBMCs. CDR3 amino acids: CASSPQTGTAGELFF. The CDR3 nucleotides read TGTGCCAGCAGCCCCCAGACAGGGACGGCCGGGGAGCTGTTTTTT. The variable domain in full, with the rest retrieved from reference TRBV7-2 and TRBJ2-2, is GAGVSQSPSNKVTEKGKDVELRCDPISGHTALYWYRQSLGQGLEFLIYFQGNSAPDKSGLPSDRFSAERTGGSVSTLTIQRTQQEDSAVYLCASSPQTGTAGELFFGEGSRLTVL.